Presented here are 14 T cell receptor beta chains from one specimen sequenced in a study of long-term antiretroviral therapy in people with HIV. Investigators performed immunoSEQ version v3.0 at survey level. Only in-frame clones appear in the TCRdb table, and some are missing; sequencing was by immunoSEQ multiplex PCR. The sample comprises about 24,000 clones, about 80% of which are singletons, and 9% to 10% rests with the top ten. Sequencing was performed on unsorted PBMCs, taken 1.2 years after starting antiretroviral therapy. The receptors derive from a woman aged 35 to 49 with HIV.

The gene calls are TRBV12-2 and TRBJ1-2. TRBV12-2 is labeled a pseudogene. The CDR3 sequence is 15 residues long. The CDR3: CASRPPRGSNYGYTF. CDR3 coding DNA: TGTGCAAGTCGCCCCCCGAGAGGATCGAACTATGGCTACACCTTC.

The chain combines TRBV7-9 with TRBJ1-1; no firm D call. The CDR3 sequence is 15 residues long. Per the germline V gene, CDR1 is SEHNR and CDR2 is FQNEAQ (reference sequence). V lost 4 bases and J lost 3, with 15 bases in between. The CDR3 sequence is CASSSRPDGDTEAFF. As DNA, the CDR3 is TGTGCCAGCAGCTCCCGACCGGACGGGGACACTGAAGCTTTCTTT.

CDR3 residues: CASSADTTTNEKLFF. The CDR3 DNA reads TGTGCCAGCAGTGCGGACACGACAACTAATGAAAAACTGTTTTTT. The chain has TRBV6-1 and TRBJ1-4; D perhaps matches TRBD1 (5 bases). The CDR3 length is 15 residues. Germline V lookup: CDR1 MNHNS, CDR2 SASEGT. The V end was cut by 4 bases, the J end by 0 bases, with 9 bases between.

The chain couples TRBV11-2 to TRBJ1-4; D is ambiguous. CDR1 and CDR2 (germline): SGHAT, FQNNGV. The V end lost 5 bases, the J end lost 5 bases, and 15 bases lay between the germline ends. The CDR3 length is 15 residues. The CDR3 spells CASSVSGSLNEKLFF. The CDR3 region has the DNA TGTGCCAGCAGCGTTAGTGGGTCTTTAAATGAAAAACTGTTTTTT.

The chain couples TRBV27 to TRBJ2-1, with D possibly being TRBD1 (6 bases). The V end was cut by 5 bases, the J end by 4 bases, with 9 bases between. The CDR3 spans 13 residues. Germline V gene sequence: CDR1 MNHEY, CDR2 SMNVEV (reference sequence). CDR3 coding DNA: TGTGCCAGCAGTCAAGGACAGTACAATGAGCAGTTCTTC. This encodes CASSQGQYNEQFF.

V gene TRBV5-4 combines with J gene TRBJ2-3, with TRBD2 matching over 9 bases. J gave up 3 bases and V 4 bases, and 6 bases lay outside the gene matches. Germline CDR1 is SGHNT and CDR2 is YYREEE (reference sequence). The CDR3 is made up of 15 amino acids. The CDR3 sequence is CASSPSGGMTDTQYF. For the CDR3, the DNA is TGTGCCAGCAGCCCCAGCGGGGGGATGACAGATACGCAGTATTTT.

J is TRBJ2-3 and V is TRBV18, with D maybe TRBD1 (7 bases). CDR1 and CDR2 (germline): KGHSH, LQKENI. This CDR3 is 14 amino acids long. V was trimmed by 1 base and J by 5 bases, leaving 10 bases between them. In DNA form, the CDR3 reads TGTGCCAGCTCACCACGGCAGGGGGGAGATACGCAGTATTTT. Its protein is CASSPRQGGDTQYF.

This clone was seen more than once but under ten times. V gene TRBV4-2 combines with J gene TRBJ2-2; D gene uncertain. Germline loops: CDR1 LGHNA, CDR2 YNFKEQ. This CDR3 contains 14 residues. Trimming shortened V by 0 bases and J by 0 bases, and 2 bases separated the two germline ends. This CDR3 is CASSQDPNTGELFF. In nucleotides, the CDR3 is TGTGCCAGCAGCCAAGATCCGAACACCGGGGAGCTGTTTTTT.

The rearrangement joins TRBV2 to TRBJ1-2, with TRBD1 matching 7 bases. V dropped 6 bases and J dropped 8; count of bases not matched to a gene: 12. The CDR3 is 14 residues long. Germline CDR1 reads SNHLY; CDR2 reads FYNNEI. In nucleotides, the CDR3 is TGTGCCAGCAGGGATACCGGGACAGCTAGCGGCTACACCTTC. Protein product: CASRDTGTASGYTF.

The rearrangement links TRBV4-3 to TRBJ1-1; TRBD1 matches at 7 bases. Germline values: CDR1 LGHNA, CDR2 YSLEER. The V gene end was trimmed by 4 bases and the J gene end by 4 bases; junction bases not matched to a gene: 12. The CDR3 totals 16 residues. CDR3 DNA sequence: TGCGCCAGCAGCCTCTCAGTAGACAGGGAGGGCACTGAAGCTTTCTTT. Amino acid sequence: CASSLSVDREGTEAFF.

The chain uses TRBV5-1 and TRBJ1-2, with TRBD1 identical over 7 bases. The CDR3 contains 13 residues. The V segment lost 2 bases and the J segment 7 bases; nucleotides outside the gene matches: 5. Germline V gives CDR1 SGHRS, CDR2 YFSETQ. The CDR3 sequence is CASSLGGSGGYTF. CDR3 coding DNA: TGCGCCAGCAGCTTAGGGGGCTCGGGTGGCTACACCTTC.

The rearrangement links TRBV7-9 to TRBJ2-2; D ambiguous. CDR1 SEHNR and CDR2 FQNEAQ come from the germline V gene (reference sequence). Trimming pared 9 bases from V and 4 bases from J, leaving 15 bases between. This CDR3 is built from 14 residues. The CDR3 DNA follows: TGTGCCAGATGGGTTCCTGAAGCCACCGGGGAGCTGTTTTTT. Encoded protein: CARWVPEATGELFF.

The chain links TRBV27 to TRBJ2-7; 7 bases align to TRBD2. The CDR3 length is 13 residues. V trimming: 3 bases; J trimming: 2 bases; junction bases outside the gene matches: 1. The germline gives CDR1 MNHEY, CDR2 SMNVEV (reference sequence). CDR3 sequence (DNA): TGTGCCAGCAGTTTCGGGACTACCTACGAGCAGTACTTC. It codes for CASSFGTTYEQYF.

This clone is a singleton in its sample. The J gene is TRBJ1-5, the V gene TRBV5-6, with 9 bases identical to TRBD1. Germline CDR1 SGHDT, CDR2 YYEEEE. The CDR3 is 15 amino acids. With V trimmed by 3 bases and J by 4 bases, 5 bases remained unmatched. The CDR3 protein is CASSSWDRENQPQHF. CDR3 DNA: TGTGCCAGCAGCTCCTGGGACAGGGAAAATCAGCCCCAGCATTTT.